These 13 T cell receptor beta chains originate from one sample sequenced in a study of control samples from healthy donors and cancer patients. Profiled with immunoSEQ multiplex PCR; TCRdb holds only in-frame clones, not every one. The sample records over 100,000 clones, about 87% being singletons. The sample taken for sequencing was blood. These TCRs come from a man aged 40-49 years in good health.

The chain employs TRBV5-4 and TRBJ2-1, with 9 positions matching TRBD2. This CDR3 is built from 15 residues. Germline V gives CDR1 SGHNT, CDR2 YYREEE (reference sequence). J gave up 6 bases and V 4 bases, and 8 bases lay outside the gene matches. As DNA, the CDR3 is TGTGCCAGCAGCCTATATAGCGGGGGCCCCAATGAGCAGTTCTTC. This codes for CASSLYSGGPNEQFF.

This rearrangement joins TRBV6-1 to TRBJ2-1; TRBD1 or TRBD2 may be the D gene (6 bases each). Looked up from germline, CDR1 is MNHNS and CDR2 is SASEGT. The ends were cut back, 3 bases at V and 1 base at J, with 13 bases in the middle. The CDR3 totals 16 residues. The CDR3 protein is CASSDEGGRSYNEQFF. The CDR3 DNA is TGTGCCAGCAGTGACGAGGGGGGTAGATCCTACAATGAGCAGTTCTTC.

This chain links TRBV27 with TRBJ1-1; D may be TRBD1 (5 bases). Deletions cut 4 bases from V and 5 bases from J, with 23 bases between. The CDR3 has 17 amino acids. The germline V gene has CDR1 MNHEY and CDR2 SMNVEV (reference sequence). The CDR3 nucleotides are TGTGCCAGCAGTTCGAGGTCCCAGGGCCGGGCGGGGACTGAAGCTTTCTTT. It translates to CASSSRSQGRAGTEAFF.

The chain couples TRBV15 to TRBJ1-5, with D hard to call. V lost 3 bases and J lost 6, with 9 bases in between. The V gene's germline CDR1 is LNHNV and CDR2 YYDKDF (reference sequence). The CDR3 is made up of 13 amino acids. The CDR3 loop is CATSREHPQPQHF. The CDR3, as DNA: TGTGCCACCAGCAGGGAACACCCTCAGCCCCAGCATTTT. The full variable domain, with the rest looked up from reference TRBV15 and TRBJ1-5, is DAMVIQNPRYQVTQFGKPVTLSCSQTLNHNVMYWYQQKSSQAPKLLFHYYDKDFNNEADTPDNFQSRRPNTSFCFLDIRSPGLGDTAMYLCATSREHPQPQHFGDGTRLSIL.

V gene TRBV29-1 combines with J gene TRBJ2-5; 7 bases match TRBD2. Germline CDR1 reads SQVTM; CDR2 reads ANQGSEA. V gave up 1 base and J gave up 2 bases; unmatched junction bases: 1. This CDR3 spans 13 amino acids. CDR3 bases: TGCAGCGTTGAAGGCGGGGGACAAGAGACCCAGTACTTC. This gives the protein CSVEGGGQETQYF.

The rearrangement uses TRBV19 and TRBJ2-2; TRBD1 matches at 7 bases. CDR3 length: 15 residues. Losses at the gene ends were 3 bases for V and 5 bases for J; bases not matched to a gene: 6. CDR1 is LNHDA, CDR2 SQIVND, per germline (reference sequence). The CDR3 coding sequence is TGTGCCAGTAGTATGAGGGGGCGGAGAACCGGGGAGCTGTTTTTT. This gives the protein CASSMRGRRTGELFF.

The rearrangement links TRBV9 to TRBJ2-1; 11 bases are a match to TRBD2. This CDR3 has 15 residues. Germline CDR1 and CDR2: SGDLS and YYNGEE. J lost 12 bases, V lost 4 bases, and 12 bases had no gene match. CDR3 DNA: TGTGCCAGCAGCCCCTCGCGGGTAGCGGGGGGGCTGCAGTTCTTC. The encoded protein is CASSPSRVAGGLQFF.

CDR3 nucleotides: TGTGCCATCAGAAGAGCGGACGGACCGAACACTGAAGCTTTCTTT. Protein product: CAIRRADGPNTEAFF. The rearrangement joins TRBV10-3 to TRBJ1-1; the D is unclear. The CDR3 covers 15 residues. Germline lookup yields CDR1 ENHRY and CDR2 SYGVKD. V lost 6 bases to trimming and J lost 1 base, with 15 bases between them.

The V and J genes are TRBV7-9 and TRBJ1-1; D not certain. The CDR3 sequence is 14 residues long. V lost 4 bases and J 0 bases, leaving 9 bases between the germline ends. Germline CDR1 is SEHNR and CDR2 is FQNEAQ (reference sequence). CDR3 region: CASSSQTVNTEAFF. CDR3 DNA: TGTGCCAGCAGCTCCCAAACAGTGAACACTGAAGCTTTCTTT.

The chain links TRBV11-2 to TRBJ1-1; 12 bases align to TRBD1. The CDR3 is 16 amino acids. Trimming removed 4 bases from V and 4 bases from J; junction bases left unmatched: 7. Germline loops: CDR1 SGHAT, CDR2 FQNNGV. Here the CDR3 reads CASSSVGTGGITEAFF. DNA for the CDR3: TGTGCCAGCAGCTCAGTGGGGACAGGGGGCATCACTGAAGCTTTCTTT.

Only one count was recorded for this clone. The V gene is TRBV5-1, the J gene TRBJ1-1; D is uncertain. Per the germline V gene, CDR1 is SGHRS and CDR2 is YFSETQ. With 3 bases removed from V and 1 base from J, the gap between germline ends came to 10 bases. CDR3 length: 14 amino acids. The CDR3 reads CASSSALGNTEAFF. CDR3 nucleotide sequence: TGCGCCAGCAGCTCCGCCCTGGGGAACACTGAAGCTTTCTTT.

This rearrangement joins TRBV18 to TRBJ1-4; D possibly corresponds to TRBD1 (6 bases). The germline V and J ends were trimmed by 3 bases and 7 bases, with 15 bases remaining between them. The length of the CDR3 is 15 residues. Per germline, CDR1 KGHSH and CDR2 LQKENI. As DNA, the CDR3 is TGTGCCAGCTCACCCGGGGGGCCGCCGGGTGAAAAACTGTTTTTT. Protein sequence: CASSPGGPPGEKLFF.

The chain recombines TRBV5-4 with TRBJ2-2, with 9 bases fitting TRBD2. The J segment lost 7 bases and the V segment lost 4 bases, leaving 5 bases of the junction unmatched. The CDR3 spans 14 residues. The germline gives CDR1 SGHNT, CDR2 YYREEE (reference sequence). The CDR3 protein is CASSAGGPNGELFF. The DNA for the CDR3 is TGTGCCAGCAGCGCGGGGGGGCCGAACGGGGAGCTGTTTTTT.